The 25 T cell receptor beta chains listed next were all sequenced from one sample in a study of blood T cell repertoires in COVID-19. Clones were sequenced by immunoSEQ multiplex PCR, and TCRdb holds only the in-frame ones, with some missing. The sample consists of some 100,000 clones, approximately 81% of them appearing once. Sequenced: peripheral blood. The receptor set was obtained from a woman aged 70-85 years with active or convalescent COVID-19.

CDR3 in DNA: TGTGCCACCAGTGCCGGTCTAGCGGGAGCGGGCGAGCAGTACTTC. Its protein is CATSAGLAGAGEQYF. This sequence joins TRBV24-1 and TRBJ2-7; TRBD2 matches at 10 bases. The CDR3 length is 15 residues. J gave up 6 bases and V 5 bases, and 9 bases lay outside the gene matches. CDR1 KGHDR and CDR2 SFDVKD come from the germline V gene.

The V gene is TRBV11-2, the J gene TRBJ1-2; D is unresolved. The ends were cut back, 5 bases at V and 8 bases at J, with 9 bases in the middle. The CDR3 sequence is 11 residues long. Germline V gene lookup returns CDR1 SGHAT and CDR2 FQNNGV. The DNA of the CDR3 is TGTGCCAGCAGCCCCTGGCAAGGCTACACCTTC. Encoded protein: CASSPWQGYTF.

The chain carries TRBV9 and TRBJ1-1, with 8 nucleotides matching TRBD1. The CDR3 loop spans 18 amino acids. CDR1 is SGDLS and CDR2 is YYNGEE in the germline V gene. Losses at the gene ends were 3 bases for V and 5 bases for J; bases not matched to a gene: 18. CDR3 DNA sequence: TGTGCCAGCAGCGCTACGGACAGGGACACCCTGTGGGGGACTGAAGCTTTCTTT. Protein sequence: CASSATDRDTLWGTEAFF.

V gene TRBV5-6 combines with J gene TRBJ1-1; the D gene is possibly TRBD1 (6 bases). Germline V CDR1 and CDR2: SGHDT, YYEEEE. V was cut by 4 bases and J by 3 bases, with 13 bases left in between. The CDR3 consists of 14 residues. DNA for the CDR3: TGTGCCAGCAGCCCCGGGGACACTTACACTGAAGCTTTCTTT. Translated, it gives CASSPGDTYTEAFF.

The chain carries TRBV5-5 and TRBJ2-7; TRBD1 agrees at 7 bases. Looked up from germline, CDR1 is SGHKS and CDR2 is YYEKEE (reference sequence). CDR3 length: 17 residues. V lost 3 bases and J lost 2; bases outside the gene matches: 14. The CDR3 region has the DNA TGTGCCAGCAGCTCGCGCATCCCCCAGGGGGTCCCCTACGAGCAGTACTTC. Its translation is CASSSRIPQGVPYEQYF.

The CDR3 DNA follows: TGTGCCAGCAGACGCGACAGGGGGCTCTCACCCCTCCACTTT. It translates to CASRRDRGLSPLHF. The chain joins TRBV6-5 to TRBJ1-6, with 10 positions matching TRBD1. CDR3 length: 14 amino acids. The J segment lost 10 bases and the V segment lost 6 bases, leaving 6 bases of the junction unmatched. Germline V gene sequence: CDR1 MNHEY, CDR2 SVGAGI.

The V and J genes are TRBV5-1 and TRBJ2-7; tentative D call: TRBD1 (6 bases). This CDR3 comprises 14 residues. Trimming shortened V by 4 bases and J by 3 bases, and 14 bases separated the two germline ends. Germline CDR1 SGHRS, CDR2 YFSETQ. CDR3 sequence reads: CASSQTGFFYEQYF. The CDR3 coding sequence is TGCGCCAGCAGCCAGACAGGTTTCTTCTACGAGCAGTACTTC.

The chain carries TRBV3-1 (or the pseudogene TRBV3-2) and TRBJ2-3; 9 bases match TRBD2. CDR3 length: 22 residues. The V and J ends lost 0 bases and 1 base, in that order; junction bases with no gene match: 20. Germline V gives CDR1 LGHDT, CDR2 YNNKEL (reference sequence). The CDR3 sequence: CASSQDGAGTSRPPGGTDTQYF. CDR3 DNA sequence: TGTGCCAGCAGCCAAGATGGAGCCGGGACTAGCAGGCCTCCTGGGGGCACAGATACGCAGTATTTT.

V and J are TRBV30 and TRBJ1-2; D not certain. The germline CDR1 and CDR2 sequences are GTSNPN and SVGIG (reference sequence). Trimming took off 2 bases at V and 1 base at J, with 8 bases between the two ends. The CDR3 covers 13 residues. CDR3 sequence: CAWSSGINYGYTF. The CDR3 DNA reads TGTGCCTGGAGTTCGGGGATTAACTATGGCTACACCTTC.

This clone appeared a few times. V usage is TRBV5-4 and J usage is TRBJ1-1, with 9 bases that match TRBD1. Per germline, CDR1 SGHNT and CDR2 YYREEE (reference sequence). The CDR3 is made up of 15 amino acids. Germline trimming cut 0 bases from V and 4 bases from J; bases unmatched to any gene: 4. CDR3 coding DNA: TGTGCCAGCAGCTTGGCCGGGACAGGGACCACTGAAGCTTTCTTT. The encoded protein is CASSLAGTGTTEAFF.

This clone was observed a few times. The chain couples TRBV6-2 or TRBV6-3 to TRBJ1-3; D ambiguous. The CDR3 contains 14 residues. CDR1 is MNHEY and CDR2 is SVGEGT in the germline V gene. The ends were cut back, 1 base at V and 4 bases at J, with 8 bases in the middle. The DNA for the CDR3 is TGTGCCAGCAGTTACTTCGCAGGCGGAAACACCATATATTTT. It yields the protein CASSYFAGGNTIYF.

This clone was picked up one time. The chain recombines TRBV12-3 or TRBV12-4 with TRBJ1-2; D may be TRBD1 (5 bases). Trimming cost V 2 bases and J 4 bases, with 5 bases left between them. The CDR3 is 12 amino acids. The CDR3 here is CASSLTGYGYTF. The CDR3 DNA sequence: TGTGCCAGCAGTTTAACAGGCTATGGCTACACCTTC.

The rearrangement joins TRBV9 to TRBJ2-4; D is uncertain. This CDR3 is built from 13 residues. Trimming took off 3 bases at V and 7 bases at J, with 11 bases between the two ends. Germline loops: CDR1 SGDLS, CDR2 YYNGEE. The CDR3 here is CASSDGPVNIQYF. CDR3 coding DNA: TGTGCCAGCAGCGATGGGCCGGTGAACATTCAGTACTTC.

V gene TRBV20-1 combines with J gene TRBJ1-5; TRBD1 matches at 8 bases. The V gene end was trimmed by 5 bases and the J gene end by 3 bases; junction bases not matched to a gene: 6. The CDR3 spans 14 residues. Germline V gene lookup returns CDR1 DFQATT and CDR2 SNEGSKA (reference sequence). The CDR3 is CSARGQGDNQPQHF. DNA for the CDR3: TGCAGTGCTCGTGGACAGGGAGACAATCAGCCCCAGCATTTT.

The chain links TRBV7-2 to TRBJ2-3; no clear D. Germline CDR1 is SGHTA and CDR2 is FQGNSA. Trimming left V 7 bases short and J 0 bases short, with 14 bases between. This CDR3 is 15 amino acids long. CDR3 coding DNA: TGTGCCAGCACCAACGACTTGGGTAGCACAGATACGCAGTATTTT. Translated: CASTNDLGSTDTQYF.

This chain links TRBV4-3 with TRBJ1-4; TRBD1 matches 11 bases. Losses at the gene ends were 4 bases for V and 7 bases for J; bases not matched to a gene: 2. CDR3 length: 14 amino acids. Germline assignment: CDR1 LGHNA and CDR2 YSLEER. Here the CDR3 DNA reads TGCGCCAGCAGCCGGGACAGGGGGGGTGAAAAACTGTTTTTT. It translates to CASSRDRGGEKLFF.

V and J are TRBV28 and TRBJ2-1, with 8 bases matching TRBD2. The junction had 12 bases not matched to a gene; V was cut back by 6 bases and J by 5 bases. CDR3 length: 16 residues. Germline-derived CDR1 and CDR2 are MDHEN and SYDVKM. The CDR3 is CASRPPGGGFNNEQFF. CDR3 DNA sequence: TGTGCCAGCAGGCCCCCGGGCGGGGGGTTTAACAATGAGCAGTTCTTC. Filled out from reference TRBV28 and TRBJ2-1, the complete variable domain reads DVKVTQSSRYLVKRTGEKVFLECVQDMDHENMFWYRQDPGLGLRLIYFSYDVKMKEKGDIPEGYSVSREKKERFSLILESASTNQTSMYLCASRPPGGGFNNEQFFGPGTRLTVL.

The chain carries TRBV11-3 and TRBJ1-1; the D is unclear. Trimming left V 2 bases short and J 3 bases short, with 7 bases between. This CDR3 region has 13 residues. Germline V gene lookup returns CDR1 SGHNT and CDR2 YENEEA. CDR3 loop: CASSLLRDTEAFF. CDR3 coding DNA: TGTGCCAGCAGCTTATTGAGGGACACTGAAGCTTTCTTT.

This chain connects TRBV28 to TRBJ1-1, with TRBD1 as a possible D gene (6 bases). Germline CDR1 MDHEN, CDR2 SYDVKM. The CDR3 totals 13 residues. Trimming stripped 2 bases from V and 4 bases from J, with 8 bases between. As DNA, the CDR3 is TGTGCCAGCAGTTTAAGAGGGGGCACTGAAGCTTTCTTT. It yields the protein CASSLRGGTEAFF.

In nucleotides, the CDR3 is TGTGCCAGCAGCCAGAGGAGTCCCAGGGCCTACAATGAGCAGTTCTTC. Translating gives CASSQRSPRAYNEQFF. This chain joins TRBV14 and TRBJ2-1, with D possibly being TRBD1 (5 bases). V was trimmed by 3 bases and J by 2 bases, leaving 14 bases between them. CDR3 size: 16 residues. Per the germline V gene, CDR1 is SGHDN and CDR2 is FVKESK.

The gene calls are TRBV7-9 and TRBJ2-7; 7 nucleotides agree with TRBD1. CDR1 and CDR2 from the germline V gene are SEHNR and FQNEAQ (reference sequence). V was pared by 3 bases and J by 9 bases, with 8 bases of the junction left unmatched. This CDR3 region has 13 residues. CDR3 coding DNA: TGTGCCAGCAGCTTGAGGGACAGCTTGGGGCAGTACTTC. Amino acid sequence: CASSLRDSLGQYF.

As DNA, the CDR3 is TGTGCCAGCAGTGACAGGACAGATCAGCCCCAGCATTTT. Translated, it gives CASSDRTDQPQHF. The J gene is TRBJ1-5, the V gene TRBV6-2 or TRBV6-3; possible D gene TRBD1, 6 bases. The CDR3 consists of 13 residues. Germline-derived CDR1 and CDR2 are MNHEY and SVGEGT. The V end was cut by 5 bases, the J end by 5 bases, with 10 bases between.

This chain links TRBV27 with TRBJ2-7; TRBD2 matches 11 bases. There are 15 residues in the CDR3. J lost 5 bases, V lost 5 bases, and 8 bases had no gene match. The germline V gene encodes CDR1 MNHEY and CDR2 SMNVEV (reference sequence). CDR3 loop: CASSLVRLAGHEQYF. The CDR3 DNA is TGTGCCAGCAGTCTCGTACGACTAGCGGGACACGAGCAGTACTTC.

This chain uses TRBV7-2 with TRBJ1-1; D is ambiguous. V was clipped by 5 bases and J by 6 bases, with 13 bases between them. CDR1 and CDR2 from the germline V gene are SGHTA and FQGNSA. This CDR3 contains 13 residues. The CDR3 bases are TGTGCCAGCAGCCAATCTGTGACTTCTGAAGCTTTCTTT. The encoded protein is CASSQSVTSEAFF.

The rearrangement links TRBV10-3 to TRBJ2-1; 8 bases fit TRBD2. V shed 6 bases and J 12 bases; nucleotides not matched to a gene: 7. This CDR3 has 12 residues. Germline assignment: CDR1 ENHRY and CDR2 SYGVKD. CDR3 protein: CAISNRGGRQFF. CDR3 DNA sequence: TGTGCCATCAGCAACCGGGGGGGCCGGCAGTTCTTC.